Listed below are T cell receptor beta chains from one sample, sequenced in a study of siplizumab effects on memory and regulatory T cells. Some clones are missing from TCRdb's copy, which holds only in-frame ones; the method was immunoSEQ multiplex PCR. The sample lists 100,000 or so clones; just over 90% were seen once. The specimen sequenced was non-Treg CD4+ T cells sorted from blood. The source is a human donor in good health. Each CDR3 is given with its conserved first and last residue. The D gene is left open where the match is weak. Clone sizes are given selectively: once, few, many, or a class where the clone is expanded.

clone_size	v_call	j_call	d_call	cdr3_aa	cdr3_nt
.	TRBV29-1	TRBJ2-7	TRBD1	CSYSTGAYEQYF	TGCAGCTACTCGACAGGGGCCTACGAGCAGTACTTC
.	TRBV11-2	TRBJ1-1	.	CASSPSLGLNEAFF	TGTGCCAGCAGCCCCTCGCTGGGCCTGAATGAAGCTTTCTTT
.	TRBV6-4	TRBJ2-3	TRBD1	CASRDRYTDTQYF	TGTGCCAGCCGGGACAGGTACACAGATACGCAGTATTTT
.	TRBV7-9	TRBJ2-3	.	CASSSVEGSYTDTQYF	TGTGCCAGCAGCTCCGTCGAGGGCAGCTACACAGATACGCAGTATTTT
once	TRBV11-2	TRBJ2-3	.	CASTTLYTDTQYF	TGTGCCAGCACCACACTTTACACAGATACGCAGTATTTT
once	TRBV10-3	TRBJ1-3	.	CAIQGGSGNTIYF	TGTGCCATACAGGGAGGCTCTGGAAACACCATATATTTT
once	TRBV6-6	TRBJ2-7	TRBD1	CASRPGQLLHEQYF	TGTGCCAGCAGGCCGGGACAGCTCCTTCACGAGCAGTACTTC
.	TRBV4-2	TRBJ1-3	.	CASSQDESGISGNTIYF	TGTGCCAGCAGCCAAGATGAATCAGGGATCTCTGGAAACACCATATATTTT
.	TRBV4-3	TRBJ1-4	.	CASSQGGVTNEKLFF	TGCGCCAGCAGCCAAGGGGGGGTTACTAATGAAAAACTGTTTTTT
.	TRBV6-6	TRBJ1-2	.	CASSRSNYGYTF	TGTGCCTCTAGCAGGTCTAACTATGGCTACACCTTC
.	TRBV18	TRBJ1-1	.	CASSPPGRGNTEAFF	TGTGCCAGCTCACCACCGGGTAGGGGGAACACTGAAGCTTTCTTT
.	TRBV23-1	TRBJ1-2	.	CASISTYGYTF	TGCGCCAGCATTTCGACCTATGGCTACACCTTC
.	TRBV6-5	TRBJ2-3	.	CASSYRGGINTDTQYF	TGTGCCAGCAGTTACCGAGGTGGGATTAACACAGATACGCAGTATTTT
.	TRBV6-5	TRBJ2-7	.	CASSYSNVNEQYF	TGTGCCAGCAGTTACTCCAACGTTAACGAGCAGTACTTC
.	TRBV7-9	TRBJ1-1	.	CASSLHGANTEAFF	TGTGCCAGCAGCTTACACGGGGCGAACACTGAAGCTTTCTTT
.	TRBV11-2	TRBJ2-1	.	CASSPIANEQFF	TGTGCCAGCAGCCCCATTGCCAATGAGCAGTTCTTC
.	TRBV18	TRBJ1-1	.	CASSPTGNTEAFF	TGTGCCAGCTCACCTACAGGGAACACTGAAGCTTTCTTT
.	TRBV27	TRBJ2-3	.	CASSFMDSTDTQYF	TGTGCCAGCAGTTTCATGGACAGCACAGATACGCAGTATTTT
.	TRBV5-1	TRBJ2-1	TRBD2	CASQLAGVPEQFF	TGCGCCAGCCAACTAGCGGGGGTCCCGGAGCAGTTCTTC
.	TRBV19	TRBJ2-3	TRBD2	CASSISPSGGAYRDTQYF	TGTGCCAGTAGTATTTCTCCTAGCGGGGGGGCCTATCGGGATACGCAGTATTTT
.	TRBV5-1	TRBJ2-3	.	CASSLAFTRETDTQYF	TGCGCCAGCAGCTTGGCCTTTACCAGGGAAACAGATACGCAGTATTTT
.	TRBV7-2	TRBJ1-5	.	CASGWAGEVQPQHF	TGTGCCAGCGGTTGGGCAGGTGAGGTTCAGCCCCAGCATTTT
.	TRBV6-4	TRBJ2-2	.	CASRTSGNTGELFF	TGTGCCAGCCGCACCTCGGGGAACACCGGGGAGCTGTTTTTT
.	TRBV12-5	TRBJ2-7	.	CASGPTEYEQYF	TGTGCTAGTGGTCCTACGGAGTACGAGCAGTACTTC
.	TRBV4-3	TRBJ2-3	TRBD2	CASSQDSPGLAGKSTDTQYF	TGCGCCAGCAGCCAAGATTCGCCGGGACTAGCGGGCAAAAGCACAGATACGCAGTATTTT
.	TRBV6-5	TRBJ2-3	.	CAARSAISTDTQYF	TGTGCCGCGAGGAGCGCCATCAGCACAGATACGCAGTATTTT
.	TRBV19	TRBJ1-3	TRBD1	CASSGDRAGGNTIYF	TGTGCCAGTAGCGGGGACAGGGCTGGAGGAAACACCATATATTTT
.	TRBV11-2	TRBJ2-7	TRBD2	CASSASSGGVYEQYF	TGTGCCAGCAGCGCCAGTAGCGGGGGGGTCTACGAGCAGTACTTC
.	TRBV7-9	TRBJ1-6	TRBD1	CASRNTGDGGASPLHF	TGTGCCAGCAGAAATACAGGGGACGGCGGGGCCTCACCCCTCCACTTT
.	TRBV30	TRBJ2-3	.	CAWRSQNPGTDTQYF	TGTGCCTGGAGATCTCAAAACCCAGGGACAGATACGCAGTATTTT
.	TRBV5-1	TRBJ2-2	.	CASGAVAGATGELFF	TGCGCCAGCGGGGCGGTGGCGGGGGCCACCGGGGAGCTGTTTTTT
.	TRBV2	TRBJ2-3	.	CASSERSTLSTDTQYF	TGTGCCAGCAGTGAACGTTCTACCCTTAGCACAGATACGCAGTATTTT
.	TRBV5-5	TRBJ2-3	.	CASSFLPGQPDTQYF	TGTGCCAGCAGCTTTCTTCCAGGGCAACCAGATACGCAGTATTTT
.	TRBV5-1	TRBJ2-1	TRBD2	CASSLDAGGTNEQFF	TGCGCCAGCAGCTTGGATGCGGGGGGTACGAATGAGCAGTTCTTC
.	TRBV30	TRBJ2-5	TRBD2	CAWSVGSGGSETQYF	TGTGCCTGGAGTGTGGGGAGCGGGGGTTCGGAGACCCAGTACTTC
.	TRBV6-5	TRBJ1-3	.	CASRGGDGNTIYF	TGTGCCAGCCGCGGGGGGGATGGAAACACCATATATTTT
.	TRBV7-9	TRBJ1-2	.	CASSLVDRYYGYTF	TGTGCCAGCAGCTTAGTGGACAGATACTATGGCTACACCTTC
.	TRBV7-6	TRBJ2-1	.	CASSLHGDSYNEQFF	TGTGCCAGCAGCTTACACGGGGACTCCTACAATGAGCAGTTCTTC
.	TRBV4-2	TRBJ2-2	.	CASSQAQGGTGELFF	TGTGCCAGCAGCCAAGCACAGGGCGGCACCGGGGAGCTGTTTTTT
.	TRBV5-6	TRBJ1-2	.	CASSLMSVSHYGYTF	TGTGCCAGCAGCTTGATGTCAGTTTCTCATTATGGCTACACCTTC
.	TRBV18	TRBJ2-1	TRBD2	CASSLGLALGEQFF	TGTGCCAGCTCTTTGGGACTAGCCTTGGGTGAGCAGTTCTTC
.	TRBV5-8	TRBJ1-3	.	CASSFISRGLNTIYF	TGTGCCAGCAGCTTCATCTCGAGGGGACTAAACACCATATATTTT
.	TRBV6-5	TRBJ1-2	TRBD1	CASRQGIYYGYTF	TGTGCCAGTCGACAGGGAATCTACTATGGCTACACCTTC
.	TRBV18	TRBJ1-2	.	CASSPGVGNYGYTF	TGTGCCAGCTCACCGGGGGTAGGAAACTATGGCTACACCTTC
.	TRBV27	TRBJ2-3	TRBD2	CASSTGLAGVTDTQYF	TGTGCCAGCAGTACCGGACTAGCGGGGGTGACAGATACGCAGTATTTT